This T cell receptor beta chain was recovered during a study of cytomegalovirus exposure and HLA in healthy donors. Study conclusions and caveats: The authors listed 150 to 200 TCR beta chains as cytomegalovirus-associated.

Germline V gives CDR1 LNHNV, CDR2 YYDKDF (reference sequence). The CDR3 totals 14 residues. V was shortened by 3 bases and J by 4 bases, with 7 bases between the two germline ends. On this clone itself: What it recognizes is unknown.

With 60 Vbeta and 13 Jbeta primers, the PCR was carried out. Produced via immunoSEQ multiplex PCR; TCRdb's table is partial and in-frame only. In the table there are fewer than 200,000 clones, around 80% of which are singletons. The sample comprised PBMCs. The clonotype comes from a woman aged 25 to 45 in good health and CMV-seronegative. This chain uses TRBV15 with TRBJ1-6, with D unclear. The CDR3 region has the DNA TGTGCCACCAGCAGGGGCGAATATAATTCACCCCTCCACTTT. This sequence encodes CATSRGEYNSPLHF.